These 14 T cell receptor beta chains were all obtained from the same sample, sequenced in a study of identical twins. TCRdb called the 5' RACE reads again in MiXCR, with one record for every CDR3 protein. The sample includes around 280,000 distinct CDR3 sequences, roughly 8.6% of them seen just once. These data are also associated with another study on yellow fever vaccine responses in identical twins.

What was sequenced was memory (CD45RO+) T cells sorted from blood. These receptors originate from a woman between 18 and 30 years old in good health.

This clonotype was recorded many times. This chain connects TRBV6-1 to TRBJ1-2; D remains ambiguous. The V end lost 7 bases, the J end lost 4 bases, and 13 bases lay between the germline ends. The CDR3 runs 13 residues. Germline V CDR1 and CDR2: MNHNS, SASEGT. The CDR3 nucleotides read TGTGCCAGCACCCCGGGAGCCTTCTATGGCTACACCTTC. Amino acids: CASTPGAFYGYTF.

The CDR3 DNA follows: TGTGCCAGCAAGGGTGGGGACGGGGTGCCTTCCTACAATGAGCAGTTCTTC. This sequence encodes CASKGGDGVPSYNEQFF. The rearrangement uses TRBV12-3 or TRBV12-4 and TRBJ2-1; D is perhaps TRBD1 or TRBD2 (5 bases each). This CDR3 has 17 amino acids. The ends were cut back, 7 bases at V and 1 base at J, with 20 bases in the middle.

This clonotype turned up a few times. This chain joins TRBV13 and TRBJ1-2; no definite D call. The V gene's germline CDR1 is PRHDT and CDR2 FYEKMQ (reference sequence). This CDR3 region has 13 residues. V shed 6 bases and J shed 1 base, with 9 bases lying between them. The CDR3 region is CASRQQINYGYTF. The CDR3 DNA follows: TGTGCCAGCAGACAACAGATTAACTATGGCTACACCTTC.

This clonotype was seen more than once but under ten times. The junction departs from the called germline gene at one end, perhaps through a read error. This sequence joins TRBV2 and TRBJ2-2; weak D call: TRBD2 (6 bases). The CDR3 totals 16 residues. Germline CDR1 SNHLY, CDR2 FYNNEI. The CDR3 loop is CASSQAGTPRTGELFF. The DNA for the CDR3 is TGTGCCAGCAGTCAAGCCGGGACTCCGAGGACCGGGGAGCTGTTTTTT.

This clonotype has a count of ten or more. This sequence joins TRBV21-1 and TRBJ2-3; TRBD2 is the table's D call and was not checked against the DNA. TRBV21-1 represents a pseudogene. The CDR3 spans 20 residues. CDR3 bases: TGTGCCAGCCACGAGGGGAGGGAATCATTTAGCGGGAGAAGCACAGATACGCAGTATTTT. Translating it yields CASHEGRESFSGRSTDTQYF.

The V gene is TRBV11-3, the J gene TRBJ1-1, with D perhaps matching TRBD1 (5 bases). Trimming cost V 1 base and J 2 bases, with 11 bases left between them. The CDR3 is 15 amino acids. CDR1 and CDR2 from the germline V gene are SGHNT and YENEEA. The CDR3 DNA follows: TGTGCCAGCAGCTTAGCCCGGGGGTTAAACACTGAAGCTTTCTTT. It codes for CASSLARGLNTEAFF. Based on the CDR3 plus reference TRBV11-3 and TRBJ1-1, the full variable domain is EAGVVQSPRYKIIEKKQPVAFWCNPISGHNTLYWYLQNLGQGPELLIRYENEEAVDDSQLPKDRFSAERLKGVDSTLKIQPAELGDSAVYLCASSLARGLNTEAFFGQGTRLTVV.

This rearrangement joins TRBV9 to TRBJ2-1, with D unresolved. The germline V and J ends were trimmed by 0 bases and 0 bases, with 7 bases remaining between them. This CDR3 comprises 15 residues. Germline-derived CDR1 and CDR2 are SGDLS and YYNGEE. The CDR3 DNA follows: TGTGCCAGCAGCGTAGAGTGGAGCTCCTACAATGAGCAGTTCTTC. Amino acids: CASSVEWSSYNEQFF. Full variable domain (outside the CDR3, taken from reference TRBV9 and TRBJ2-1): DSGVTQTPKHLITATGQRVTLRCSPRSGDLSVYWYQQSLDQGLQFLIQYYNGEERAKGNILERFSAQQFPDLHSELNLSSLELGDSALYFCASSVEWSSYNEQFFGPGTRLTVL.

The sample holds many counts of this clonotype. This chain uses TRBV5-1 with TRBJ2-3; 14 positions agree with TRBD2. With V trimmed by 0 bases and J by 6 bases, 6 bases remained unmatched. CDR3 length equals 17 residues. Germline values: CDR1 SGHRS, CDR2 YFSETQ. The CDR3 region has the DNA TGCGCCAGCAGCTTGGAAGGACTAGCGGGGGGCCCGGATACGCAGTATTTT. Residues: CASSLEGLAGGPDTQYF.

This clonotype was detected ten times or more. The CDR3 loop is CASSSVRGAYGYTF. The CDR3 DNA is TGTGCCAGCTCCTCCGTGAGGGGGGCTTATGGCTACACCTTC. This chain links TRBV7-9 with TRBJ1-2; tentatively, D is TRBD1 (6 bases). CDR3 length: 14 amino acids. Germline-derived CDR1 and CDR2 are SEHNR and FQNEAQ (reference sequence). V was trimmed by 8 bases and J by 5 bases, leaving 18 bases between them.

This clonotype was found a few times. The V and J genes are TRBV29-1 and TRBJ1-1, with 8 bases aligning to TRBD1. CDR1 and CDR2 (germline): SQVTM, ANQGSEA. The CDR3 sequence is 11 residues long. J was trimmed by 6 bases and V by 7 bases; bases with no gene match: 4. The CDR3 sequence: CSGKQGAEAFF. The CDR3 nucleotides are TGCAGCGGAAAACAGGGGGCTGAAGCTTTCTTT. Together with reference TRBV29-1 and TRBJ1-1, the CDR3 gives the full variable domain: SAVISQKPSRDICQRGTSLTIQCQVDSQVTMMFWYRQQPGQSLTLIATANQGSEATYESGFVIDKFPISRPNLTFSTLTVSNMSPEDSSIYLCSGKQGAEAFFGQGTRLTVV.

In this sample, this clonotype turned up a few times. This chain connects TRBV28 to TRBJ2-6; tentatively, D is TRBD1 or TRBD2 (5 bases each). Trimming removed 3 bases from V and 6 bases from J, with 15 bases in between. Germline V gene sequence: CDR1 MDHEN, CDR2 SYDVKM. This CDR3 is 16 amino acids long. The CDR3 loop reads CASSFLEKGTANVLTF. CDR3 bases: TGTGCCAGCAGTTTCCTTGAAAAGGGGACGGCCAACGTCCTGACTTTC.

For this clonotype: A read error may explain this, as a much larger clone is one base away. CDR3 sequence reads: CSDSGTGGVYIQYF. The CDR3 DNA reads TGCAGCGATTCCGGGACAGGGGGCGTATACATTCAGTACTTC. The chain couples TRBV29-1 to TRBJ2-4; TRBD1 matches at 12 bases. J gave up 8 bases and V 7 bases, and 9 bases lay outside the gene matches. The CDR3 has 14 residues. Germline loops: CDR1 SQVTM, CDR2 ANQGSEA.

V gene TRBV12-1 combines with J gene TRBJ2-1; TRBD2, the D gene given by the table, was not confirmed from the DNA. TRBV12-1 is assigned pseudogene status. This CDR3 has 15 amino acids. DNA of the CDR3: TGTGCCAGCAGCTTGACTAGCGGGAGTCCCAATGAGCAGTTCTTC. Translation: CASSLTSGSPNEQFF.

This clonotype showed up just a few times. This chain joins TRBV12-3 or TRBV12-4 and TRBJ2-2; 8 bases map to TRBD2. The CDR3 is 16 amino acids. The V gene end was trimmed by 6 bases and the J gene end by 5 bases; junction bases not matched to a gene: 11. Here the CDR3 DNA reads TGTGCCAGCAGCCGCATCTTAGCGGGGTGGACCGGGGAGCTGTTTTTT. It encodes CASSRILAGWTGELFF.